A selection of T cell receptor beta chains follows, all from one sample in a study of blood T cell repertoires in COVID-19. Repertoires were generated with immunoSEQ multiplex PCR, while TCRdb's copy carries only in-frame clones and drops some. The sample lists over 35,000 clones; roughly 84% were seen once. Sequenced: peripheral blood. The source is a human donor in a cohort sampled during active COVID-19. Both conserved end residues are part of each CDR3. A D gene is named only where the DNA matches it firmly. Not every row has a clone size; where given, it reads once, few, many or a size class.

D,V,J,size,CDR3,DNA
-,TRBV5-4,TRBJ1-6,once,CASRLDRLNSPLHF,TGTGCCAGCAGGTTGGACAGATTGAATTCACCCCTCCACTTT
-,TRBV5-1,TRBJ2-7,-,CASSELQGSLEQYF,TGCGCCAGCAGCGAATTACAGGGTTCGCTCGAGCAGTACTTC
-,TRBV14,TRBJ1-1,-,CASSRPQGEAFF,TGTGCCAGCAGCCGACCGCAGGGTGAAGCTTTCTTT
TRBD2,TRBV10-3,TRBJ2-1,-,CAISEATSGNEQFF,TGTGCCATCAGTGAGGCGACTAGCGGCAATGAGCAGTTCTTC
TRBD1,TRBV30,TRBJ1-5,-,CAWSVPGGGVWPQHF,TGTGCCTGGAGTGTACCAGGGGGCGGTGTGTGGCCCCAGCATTTT
-,TRBV11-3,TRBJ2-3,-,CASSLRGAGTDTQYF,TGTGCCAGCAGCTTACGGGGGGCAGGGACAGATACGCAGTATTTT
-,TRBV4-1,TRBJ1-1,-,CASSHPLEGTEAFF,TGCGCCAGCAGCCACCCCCTGGAGGGCACTGAAGCTTTCTTT
TRBD2,TRBV6-6,TRBJ2-7,-,CASTSVGLGEQYF,TGTGCCAGCACGTCCGTTGGACTAGGCGAGCAGTACTTC
-,TRBV15,TRBJ1-1,-,CATSRDLGRKAFF,TGTGCCACCAGCAGAGATCTGGGGAGGAAAGCTTTCTTT
-,TRBV10-3,TRBJ2-7,-,CAIGSSSSYEQYF,TGTGCCATCGGATCTTCTAGCTCCTACGAGCAGTACTTC
TRBD1,TRBV6-1,TRBJ1-3,-,CASSGWDRGNGNTIYF,TGTGCCAGCAGTGGGTGGGACAGGGGCAATGGAAACACCATATATTTT
TRBD1,TRBV3-1/TRBV3-2,TRBJ1-2,-,CASSIEARGHFTF,TGTGCCAGCAGCATAGAGGCCAGGGGGCACTTCACCTTC
TRBD1,TRBV12-5,TRBJ1-1,-,CASGPLGTGAENTEAFF,TGTGCTAGTGGTCCCCTAGGGACAGGGGCTGAGAACACTGAAGCTTTCTTT
-,TRBV9,TRBJ2-3,-,CASSVARGLTDTQYF,TGTGCCAGCAGCGTAGCGAGAGGTCTCACAGATACGCAGTATTTT
TRBD1,TRBV19,TRBJ1-3,-,CASSPTGGAKGNTIYF,TGTGCCAGTAGTCCGACAGGGGGAGCAAAAGGAAACACCATATATTTT
TRBD2,TRBV7-3,TRBJ2-1,-,CASSSGTSTSEQFF,TGTGCCAGCAGCTCCGGGACTAGCACCTCTGAGCAGTTCTTC
TRBD1,TRBV19,TRBJ1-5,-,CASSIGQGSNQPQHF,TGTGCCAGTAGTATAGGACAGGGAAGCAATCAGCCCCAGCATTTT
TRBD1,TRBV5-4,TRBJ1-1,-,CASSLATGVSQAFF,TGTGCCAGCAGCTTGGCTACAGGGGTTTCTCAAGCTTTCTTT
TRBD1,TRBV27,TRBJ2-7,-,CASSSRQGGSYEQYF,TGTGCCAGCAGTTCCAGACAGGGGGGGTCCTACGAGCAGTACTTC
TRBD1,TRBV6-2/TRBV6-3,TRBJ1-1,-,CASSLGTGIDTEAFF,TGTGCCAGCAGCCTTGGGACAGGGATTGACACTGAAGCTTTCTTT
TRBD1,TRBV13,TRBJ1-3,few,CASSLRNRQGTSLAGNTIYF,TGTGCCAGCAGCCTACGAAACCGACAGGGTACATCGTTGGCTGGAAACACCATATATTTT
TRBD2,TRBV11-3,TRBJ2-7,-,CASSSGGEQYF,TGTGCCAGCAGCTCGGGGGGGGAGCAGTACTTC
-,TRBV2,TRBJ2-7,-,CASRGGTFPYEQYF,TGTGCCAGCAGGGGAGGGACATTTCCATACGAGCAGTACTTC
TRBD2,TRBV15,TRBJ2-4,few,CATSREAGGRKNIQYF,TGTGCCACCAGCAGGGAAGCGGGGGGGCGGAAAAACATTCAGTACTTC
-,TRBV5-1,TRBJ2-1,-,CASSLSLSSGEQFF,TGCGCCAGCAGCTTGAGCTTGAGTTCAGGGGAGCAGTTCTTC
TRBD1,TRBV19,TRBJ1-2,-,CASGTGLYGYTF,TGTGCCAGCGGGACAGGACTTTATGGCTACACCTTC
-,TRBV12-5,TRBJ2-1,-,CASGPRLWGSRAGEQFF,TGTGCTAGTGGTCCACGACTTTGGGGCTCCCGGGCCGGTGAGCAGTTCTTC
-,TRBV6-5,TRBJ1-1,-,CASSLRKNTEAFF,TGTGCCAGCAGTCTCAGGAAGAACACTGAAGCTTTCTTT
TRBD2,TRBV18,TRBJ2-7,-,CASSPVGRGGEQYF,TGTGCCAGCTCCCCCGTCGGGAGGGGCGGCGAGCAGTACTTC
-,TRBV5-1,TRBJ2-5,-,CASSLGTSDPETQYF,TGCGCCAGCAGCTTGGGTACTAGTGATCCGGAGACCCAGTACTTC
TRBD1,TRBV25-1,TRBJ2-5,-,CASSRTGGGETQYF,TGTGCCAGCAGTCGGACAGGGGGCGGTGAGACCCAGTACTTC
-,TRBV29-1,TRBJ2-7,few,CSVKPGYEQYF,TGCAGCGTTAAGCCCGGCTACGAGCAGTACTTC
TRBD1,TRBV30,TRBJ1-4,-,CAWSEGRGQATNEKLFF,TGTGCCTGGAGTGAGGGCAGGGGGCAGGCAACTAATGAAAAACTGTTTTTT
TRBD2,TRBV7-6,TRBJ2-3,-,CASGLAGAPSTDTQYF,TGTGCCAGCGGGCTAGCGGGGGCCCCTAGCACAGATACGCAGTATTTT
TRBD2,TRBV3-1/TRBV3-2,TRBJ2-1,-,CASRASGAHNEQFF,TGTGCCAGCAGGGCTAGCGGGGCGCACAATGAGCAGTTCTTC
TRBD1,TRBV4-1,TRBJ1-1,-,CASSQGNRGVTEAFF,TGCGCCAGCAGCCAAGGGAACAGGGGGGTCACTGAAGCTTTCTTT
-,TRBV30,TRBJ2-5,-,CAWSITPAETQYF,TGTGCCTGGAGTATTACCCCCGCGGAGACCCAGTACTTC
TRBD1,TRBV5-1,TRBJ1-6,-,CASSRTGGASPLHF,TGCGCCAGCAGCCGGACAGGGGGGGCTTCACCCCTCCACTTT
-,TRBV7-9,TRBJ1-6,-,CASSFHAPNSPLHF,TGTGCCAGCAGCTTTCACGCGCCGAATTCACCCCTCCACTTT
-,TRBV11-2,TRBJ2-7,medium-sized,CASSFGTHEQYF,TGTGCCAGCAGCTTCGGGACTCACGAGCAGTACTTC
TRBD1,TRBV19,TRBJ1-1,once,CASSIRGFNEAFF,TGTGCCAGTAGTATCAGGGGGTTTAATGAAGCTTTCTTT
-,TRBV7-3,TRBJ2-2,-,CASSSIGTATTGELFF,TGTGCCAGCAGCTCCATCGGGACTGCCACGACCGGGGAGCTGTTTTTT
TRBD2,TRBV10-1,TRBJ2-1,-,CASSPPSGEGGSYNEQFF,TGCGCCAGCAGTCCCCCTAGCGGGGAAGGTGGCTCCTACAATGAGCAGTTCTTC
-,TRBV21-1,TRBJ2-7,-,CASSTDRREGEQYF,TGTGCCAGCAGCACGGACAGGAGGGAAGGCGAGCAGTACTTC